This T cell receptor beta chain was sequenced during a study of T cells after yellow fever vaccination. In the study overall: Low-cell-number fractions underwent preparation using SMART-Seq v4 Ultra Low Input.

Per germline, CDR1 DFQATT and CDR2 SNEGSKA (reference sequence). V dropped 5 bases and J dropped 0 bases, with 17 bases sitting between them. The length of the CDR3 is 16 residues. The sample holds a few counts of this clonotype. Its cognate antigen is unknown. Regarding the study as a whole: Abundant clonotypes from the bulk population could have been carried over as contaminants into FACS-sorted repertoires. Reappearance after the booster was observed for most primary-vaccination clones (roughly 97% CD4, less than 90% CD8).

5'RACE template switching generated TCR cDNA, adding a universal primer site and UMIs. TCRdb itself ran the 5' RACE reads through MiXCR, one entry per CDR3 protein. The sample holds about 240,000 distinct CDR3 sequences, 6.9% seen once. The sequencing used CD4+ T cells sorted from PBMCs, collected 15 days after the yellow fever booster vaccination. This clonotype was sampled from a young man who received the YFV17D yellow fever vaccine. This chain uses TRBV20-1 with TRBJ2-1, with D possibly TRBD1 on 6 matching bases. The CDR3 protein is CSAPPQLGASYNEQFF. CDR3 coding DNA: TGCAGTGCTCCACCCCAACTGGGGGCCTCCTACAATGAGCAGTTCTTC.